What follows is one TCR beta chain and its context. Sequencing used immunoSEQ multiplex PCR; TCRdb keeps in-frame clones, though not all of them. The repertoire includes 130,000 or so clones, 84% of them detected once, and 3.2% sits in the top ten. Time point defined: pretreatment peripheral blood. These data belong to a study of PD-L1 blockade in urothelial cancer. The CDR3 has 10 amino acids. Germline V CDR1 and CDR2: DFQATT, SNEGSKA (reference sequence). V usage is TRBV20-1 and J usage is TRBJ1-1; a weak D match, TRBD1 (5 bases). The sequence was collected from a man aged 50-59 years with urothelial cancer. The sample in question was PBMCs, obtained around atezolizumab (anti-PD-L1) treatment. This chain's CDR3 is CSKGRGEAFF. Written as DNA, the CDR3 is TGCAGCAAGGGGAGGGGAGAAGCTTTCTTT.